What follows describes a single TCR beta chain. The data stem from a study of blood T cell repertoires in COVID-19. Across the study: Whether acute or convalescent, the COVID-19 samples came from the United States, Italy and Spain. Sources were T cells, B-cell-depleted T cells, or PBMCs; the material itself was cDNA or gDNA.

After removal of 7 bases from V and 0 bases from J, the junction contained 0 bases not matched to a gene. The CDR3 contains 12 residues. Germline values: CDR1 SGHRS, CDR2 YFSETQ. Authors' data handling: Reference gene primer amplification gave nucleated cell count estimates. Sequenced by immunoSEQ multiplex PCR; TCRdb stores in-frame clones only, minus some. The D gene and trimming were derived from the DNA, and the V and J assignments and clone size from that table. This sample has 45,000 or so clones, with around 87% found just once. The material sequenced was peripheral blood. This chain links TRBV5-1 with TRBJ2-5, with TRBD1 matching 7 bases. This TCR came from a man in his forties with active COVID-19. The DNA of the CDR3 is TGCGCCAGCGGACAGGACCAAGAGACCCAGTACTTC. It yields the protein CASGQDQETQYF.